Given below is one T cell receptor (beta chain) in context. Other DNA sequences within the sample encode an identical CDR3. Sequenced material consisted of expressed TCRB transcripts (all of the isolated RNA was reverse transcribed). Sequencing used immunoSEQ multiplex PCR; TCRdb keeps in-frame clones, though not all of them. This table holds about 290,000 clones, 8% found once. CDR1 and CDR2 (germline): SGDLS, YYNGEE. V shed 0 bases, J shed 2 bases, and the junction held 6 bases outside the gene matches. This CDR3 spans 17 amino acids. The data originate from a study of beta chain features in type 1 diabetes.

V usage is TRBV9 and J usage is TRBJ2-3, with 10 bases aligning to TRBD1. The origin of this receptor is a young woman in good health. Sequencing input: central memory CD4+ T cells from blood. CDR3 protein: CASSVEGQGLSTDTQYF. The CDR3 nucleotides are TGTGCCAGCAGCGTAGAGGGACAGGGGCTTTCCACAGATACGCAGTATTTT. The complete variable domain, with remaining parts taken from reference TRBV9 and TRBJ2-3, reads DSGVTQTPKHLITATGQRVTLRCSPRSGDLSVYWYQQSLDQGLQFLIQYYNGEERAKGNILERFSAQQFPDLHSELNLSSLELGDSALYFCASSVEGQGLSTDTQYFGPGTRLTVL.